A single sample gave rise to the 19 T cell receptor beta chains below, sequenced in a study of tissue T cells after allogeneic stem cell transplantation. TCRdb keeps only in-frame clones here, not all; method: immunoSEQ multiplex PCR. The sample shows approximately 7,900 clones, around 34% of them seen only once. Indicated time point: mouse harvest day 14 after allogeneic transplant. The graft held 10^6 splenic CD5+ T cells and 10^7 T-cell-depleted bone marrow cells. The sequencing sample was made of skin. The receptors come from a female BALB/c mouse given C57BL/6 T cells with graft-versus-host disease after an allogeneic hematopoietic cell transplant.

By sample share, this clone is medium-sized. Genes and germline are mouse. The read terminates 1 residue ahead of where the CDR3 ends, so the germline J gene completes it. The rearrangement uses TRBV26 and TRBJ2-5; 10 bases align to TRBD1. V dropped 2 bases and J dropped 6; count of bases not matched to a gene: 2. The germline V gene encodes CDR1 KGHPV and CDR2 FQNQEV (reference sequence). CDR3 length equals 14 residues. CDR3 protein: CASSLQDRGDTQYF. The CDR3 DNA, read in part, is TGTGCCAGCAGTCTGCAGGACAGGGGGGACACCCAGTAC.

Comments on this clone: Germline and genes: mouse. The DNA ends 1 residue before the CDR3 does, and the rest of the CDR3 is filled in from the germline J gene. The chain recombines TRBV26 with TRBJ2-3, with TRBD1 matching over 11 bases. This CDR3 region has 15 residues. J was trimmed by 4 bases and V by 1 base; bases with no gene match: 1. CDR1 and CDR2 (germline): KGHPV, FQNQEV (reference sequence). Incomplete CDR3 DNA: TGTGCCAGCAGTCTGTGGGACAGGGGGTCAGAAACGCTGTAT. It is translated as CASSLWDRGSETLY. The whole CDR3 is CASSLWDRGSETLYF. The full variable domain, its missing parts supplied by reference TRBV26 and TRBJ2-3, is NSKVIQTPRYLVKGQGQKAKMRCIPEKGHPVVFWYQQNKNNEFKFLINFQNQEVLQQIDMTEKRFSAECPSNSPCSLEIQSSEAGDSALYLCASSLWDRGSETLYFGSGTRLTVL.

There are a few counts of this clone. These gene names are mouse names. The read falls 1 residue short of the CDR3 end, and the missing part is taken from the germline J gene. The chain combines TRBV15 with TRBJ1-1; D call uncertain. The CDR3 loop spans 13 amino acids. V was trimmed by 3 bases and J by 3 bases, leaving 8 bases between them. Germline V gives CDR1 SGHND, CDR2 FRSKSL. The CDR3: CASSLRVDTEVFF. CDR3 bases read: TGTGCCAGCAGTTTGAGGGTAGACACAGAAGTCTTC. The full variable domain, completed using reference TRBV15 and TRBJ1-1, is DAGVTQTPRHEVAEKGQTIILKCEPVSGHNDLFWYRQTKIQGLELLSYFRSKSLMEDGGAFKDRFKAEMLNSSFSTLKIQPTEPKDSAVYLCASSLRVDTEVFFGKGTRLTVV.

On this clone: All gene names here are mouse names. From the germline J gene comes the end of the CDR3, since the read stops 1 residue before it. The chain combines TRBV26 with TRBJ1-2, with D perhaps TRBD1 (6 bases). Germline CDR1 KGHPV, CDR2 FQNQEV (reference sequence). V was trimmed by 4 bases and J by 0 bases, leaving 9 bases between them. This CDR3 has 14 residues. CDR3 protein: CASSRDNANSDYTF. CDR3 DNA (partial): TGTGCCAGCAGTCGGGACAATGCAAACTCCGACTACACC.

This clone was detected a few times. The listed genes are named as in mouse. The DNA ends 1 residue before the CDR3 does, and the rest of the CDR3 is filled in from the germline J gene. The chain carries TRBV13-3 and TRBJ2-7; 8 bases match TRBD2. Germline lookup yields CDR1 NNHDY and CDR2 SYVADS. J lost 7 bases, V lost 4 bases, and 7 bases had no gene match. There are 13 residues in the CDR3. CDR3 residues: CASSPGGAGEQYF. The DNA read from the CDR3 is TGTGCCAGCAGTCCCGGGGGGGCGGGAGAACAGTAC.

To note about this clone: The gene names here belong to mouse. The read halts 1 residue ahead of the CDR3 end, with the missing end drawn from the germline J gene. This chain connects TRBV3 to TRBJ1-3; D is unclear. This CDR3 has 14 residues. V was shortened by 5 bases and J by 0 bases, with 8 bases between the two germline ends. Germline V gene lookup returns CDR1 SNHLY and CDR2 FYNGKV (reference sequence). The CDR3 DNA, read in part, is TGTGCCAGCAGCCCCGGTCTTTCTGGAAATACGCTCTAT. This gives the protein CASSPGLSGNTLY. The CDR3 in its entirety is CASSPGLSGNTLYF.

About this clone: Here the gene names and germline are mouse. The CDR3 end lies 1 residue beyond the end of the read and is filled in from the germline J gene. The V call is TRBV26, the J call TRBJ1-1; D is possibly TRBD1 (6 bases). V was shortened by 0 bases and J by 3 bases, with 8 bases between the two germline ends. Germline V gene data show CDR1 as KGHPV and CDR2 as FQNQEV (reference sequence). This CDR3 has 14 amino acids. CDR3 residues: CASSLSRGDTEVFF. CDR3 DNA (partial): TGTGCCAGCAGTCTGTCCAGGGGAGACACAGAAGTCTTC.

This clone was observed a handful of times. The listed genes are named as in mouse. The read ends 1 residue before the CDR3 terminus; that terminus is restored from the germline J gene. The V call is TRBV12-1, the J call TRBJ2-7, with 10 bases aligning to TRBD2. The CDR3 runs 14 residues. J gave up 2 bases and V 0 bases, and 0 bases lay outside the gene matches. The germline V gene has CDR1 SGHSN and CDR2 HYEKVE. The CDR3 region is CASSLDWGAYEQYF. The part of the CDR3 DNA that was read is TGTGCCAGCTCTCTCGACTGGGGGGCCTATGAACAGTAC.

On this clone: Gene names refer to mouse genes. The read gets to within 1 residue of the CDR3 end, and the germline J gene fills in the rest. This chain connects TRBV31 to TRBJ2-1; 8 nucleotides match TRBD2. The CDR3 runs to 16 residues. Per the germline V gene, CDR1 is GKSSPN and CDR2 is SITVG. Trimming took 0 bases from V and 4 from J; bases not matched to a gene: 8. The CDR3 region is CAWSLEGGARYAEQFF. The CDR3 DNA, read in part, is TGTGCCTGGAGTCTAGAGGGGGGGGCGCGATATGCTGAGCAGTTC.

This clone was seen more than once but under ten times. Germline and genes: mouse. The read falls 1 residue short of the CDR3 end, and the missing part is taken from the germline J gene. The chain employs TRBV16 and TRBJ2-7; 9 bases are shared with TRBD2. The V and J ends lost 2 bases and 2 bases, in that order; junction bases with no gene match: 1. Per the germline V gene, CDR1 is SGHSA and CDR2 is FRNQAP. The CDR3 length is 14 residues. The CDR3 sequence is CASSLLGGAYEQYF. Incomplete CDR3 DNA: TGTGCAAGCAGCTTACTGGGGGGGGCCTATGAACAGTAC.

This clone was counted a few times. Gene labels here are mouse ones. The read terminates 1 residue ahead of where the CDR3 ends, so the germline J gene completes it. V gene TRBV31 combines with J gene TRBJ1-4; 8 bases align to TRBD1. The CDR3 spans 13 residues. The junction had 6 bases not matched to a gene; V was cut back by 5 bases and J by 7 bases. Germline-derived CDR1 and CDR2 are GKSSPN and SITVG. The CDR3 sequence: CAWGQGGGERLFF. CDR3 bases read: TGTGCCTGGGGACAGGGAGGGGGCGAAAGATTATTT.

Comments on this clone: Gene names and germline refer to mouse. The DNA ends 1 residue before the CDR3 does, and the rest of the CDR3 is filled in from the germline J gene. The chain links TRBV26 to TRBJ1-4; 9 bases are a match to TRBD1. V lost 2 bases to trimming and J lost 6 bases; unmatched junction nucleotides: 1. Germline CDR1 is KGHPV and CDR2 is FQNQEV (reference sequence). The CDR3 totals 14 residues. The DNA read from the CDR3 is TGTGCCAGCAGTCTGGGACAGGGGTACGAAAGATTATTT. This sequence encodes CASSLGQGYERLF. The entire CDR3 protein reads CASSLGQGYERLFF. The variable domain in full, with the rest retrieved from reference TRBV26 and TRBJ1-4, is NSKVIQTPRYLVKGQGQKAKMRCIPEKGHPVVFWYQQNKNNEFKFLINFQNQEVLQQIDMTEKRFSAECPSNSPCSLEIQSSEAGDSALYLCASSLGQGYERLFFGHGTKLSVL.

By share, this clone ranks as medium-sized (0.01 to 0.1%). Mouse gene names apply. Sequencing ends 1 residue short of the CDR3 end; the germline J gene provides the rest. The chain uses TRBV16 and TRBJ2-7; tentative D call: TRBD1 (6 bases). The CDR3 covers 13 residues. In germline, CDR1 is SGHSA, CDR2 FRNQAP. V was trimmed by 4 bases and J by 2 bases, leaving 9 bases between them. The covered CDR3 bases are TGTGCAAGCAGCTCGGGACAAACCTATGAACAGTAC. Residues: CASSSGQTYEQY. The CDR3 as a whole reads CASSSGQTYEQYF.

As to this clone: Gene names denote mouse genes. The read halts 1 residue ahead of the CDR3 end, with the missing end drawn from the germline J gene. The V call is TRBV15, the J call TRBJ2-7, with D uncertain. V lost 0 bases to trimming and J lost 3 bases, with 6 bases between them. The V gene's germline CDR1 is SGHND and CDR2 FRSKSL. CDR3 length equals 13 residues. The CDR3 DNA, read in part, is TGTGCCAGCAGTTTAGCGCTGGACTATGAACAGTAC. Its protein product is CASSLALDYEQY. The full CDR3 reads CASSLALDYEQYF. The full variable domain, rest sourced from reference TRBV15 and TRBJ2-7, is DAGVTQTPRHEVAEKGQTIILKCEPVSGHNDLFWYRQTKIQGLELLSYFRSKSLMEDGGAFKDRFKAEMLNSSFSTLKIQPTEPKDSAVYLCASSLALDYEQYFGPGTRLTVL.

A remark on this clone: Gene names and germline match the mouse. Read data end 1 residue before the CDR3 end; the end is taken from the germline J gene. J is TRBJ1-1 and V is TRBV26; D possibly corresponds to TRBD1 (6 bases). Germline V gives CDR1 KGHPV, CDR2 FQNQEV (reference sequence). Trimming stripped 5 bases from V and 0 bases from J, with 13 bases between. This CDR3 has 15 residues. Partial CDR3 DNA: TGTGCCAGCAGTTCTCCCGGGACAACAAACACAGAAGTCTTC. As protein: CASSSPGTTNTEVF. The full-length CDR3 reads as CASSSPGTTNTEVFF.

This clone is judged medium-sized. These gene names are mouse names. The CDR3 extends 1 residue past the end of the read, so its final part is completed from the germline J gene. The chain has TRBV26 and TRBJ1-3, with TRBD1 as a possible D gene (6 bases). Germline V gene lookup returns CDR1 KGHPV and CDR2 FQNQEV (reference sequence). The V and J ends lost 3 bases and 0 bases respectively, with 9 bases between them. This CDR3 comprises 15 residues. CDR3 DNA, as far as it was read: TGTGCCAGCAGTCTTGGGACAAATTCTGGAAATACGCTCTAT. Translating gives CASSLGTNSGNTLY. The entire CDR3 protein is CASSLGTNSGNTLYF.

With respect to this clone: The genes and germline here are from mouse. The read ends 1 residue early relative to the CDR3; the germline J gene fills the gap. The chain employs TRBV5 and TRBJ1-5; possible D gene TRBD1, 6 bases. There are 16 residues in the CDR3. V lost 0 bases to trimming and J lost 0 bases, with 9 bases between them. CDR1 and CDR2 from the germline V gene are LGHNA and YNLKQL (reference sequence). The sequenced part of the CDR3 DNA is TGTGCCAGCAGCCAAGATCCAGGGGATAACAACCAGGCTCCGCTT. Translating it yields CASSQDPGDNNQAPL. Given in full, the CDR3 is CASSQDPGDNNQAPLF.

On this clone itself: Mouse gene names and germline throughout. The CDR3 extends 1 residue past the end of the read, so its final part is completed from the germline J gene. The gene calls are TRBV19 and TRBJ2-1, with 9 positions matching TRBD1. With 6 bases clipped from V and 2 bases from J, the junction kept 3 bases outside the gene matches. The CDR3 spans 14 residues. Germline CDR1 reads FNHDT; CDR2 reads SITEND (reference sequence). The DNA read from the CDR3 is TGTGCCAGCAACAGGGGGCGCGACTATGCTGAGCAGTTC. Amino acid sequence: CASNRGRDYAEQF. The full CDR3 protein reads CASNRGRDYAEQFF.

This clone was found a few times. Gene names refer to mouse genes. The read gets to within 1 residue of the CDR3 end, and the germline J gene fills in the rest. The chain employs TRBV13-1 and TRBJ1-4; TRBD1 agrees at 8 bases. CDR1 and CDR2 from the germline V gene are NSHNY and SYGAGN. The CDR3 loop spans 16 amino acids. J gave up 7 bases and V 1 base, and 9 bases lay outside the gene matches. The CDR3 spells CASSDPARGLGERLFF. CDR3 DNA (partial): TGTGCCAGCAGTGATCCCGCCAGGGGGCTGGGCGAAAGATTATTT.